These 8 T cell receptor beta chains came from one sample sequenced in a study of post-analysis software for immune sequencing data. Their specific antigens are unknown. Every TCR beta cDNA library bore unique molecular identifiers. TCRdb independently ran MiXCR on the PCR reads; one entry per CDR3 protein. The table shows 250,000 to 300,000 distinct CDR3 sequences, with just over 35% occurring only once. Broader study findings: About five TRBV segments appeared more often in patients than in controls, and TRBV5-6, TRBV5-1 and TRBV20-1 were among these.

Sequencing used blood. These receptors were collected from a girl under 18 with multiple sclerosis.

In this sample, this clonotype turned up many times. This chain connects TRBV7-8 to TRBJ2-1; D assignment may be TRBD1 or TRBD2 (5 bases each). V lost 1 base and J lost 12, with 10 bases in between. The CDR3 extends over 12 amino acids. Germline-derived CDR1 and CDR2 are SGHVS and FQNEAQ. The DNA of the CDR3 is TGTGCCAGCAGCTTAGGGGGGAGCCGGCAGTTCTTC. Protein: CASSLGGSRQFF. Looking up the rest from reference TRBV7-8 and TRBJ2-1 gives the full variable domain: GAGVSQSPRYKVAKRGQDVALRCDPISGHVSLFWYQQALGQGPEFLTYFQNEAQLDKSGLPSDRFFAERPEGSVSTLKIQRTQQEDSAVYLCASSLGGSRQFFGPGTRLTVL.

This rearrangement joins TRBV25-1 to TRBJ2-3, with 10 bases matching TRBD1. Germline CDR1 MGHDK, CDR2 SYGVNS. This CDR3 is 17 amino acids long. The trim removed 1 base at V and 2 bases at J, leaving 6 bases unmatched. The CDR3 loop is CASSESGQGTFTDTQYF. The CDR3 region has the DNA TGTGCCAGCAGTGAATCGGGACAGGGGACCTTCACAGATACGCAGTATTTT.

This clonotype was seen ten or more times. The chain has TRBV12-3 or TRBV12-4 and TRBJ2-1; a possible D gene is TRBD2 (6 bases). The V gene lost 6 bases and the J gene lost 9 bases, with 12 bases spanning the gap. The CDR3 length is 12 residues. CDR3 DNA sequence: TGTGCCAGCAGACTAGGGACTGGTGAGCAGTTCTTC. It encodes CASRLGTGEQFF.

This clonotype was seen ten or more times. V and J are TRBV5-1 and TRBJ1-4; possibly TRBD1 for D (5 bases). The V and J ends lost 3 bases and 5 bases respectively, with 17 bases between them. The CDR3 extends over 16 amino acids. Looked up from germline, CDR1 is SGHRS and CDR2 is YFSETQ. The CDR3 reads CASSSSVGTSNEKLFF. The CDR3 DNA follows: TGCGCCAGCAGCTCCTCCGTCGGGACGTCGAATGAAAAACTGTTTTTT.

The table lists this clonotype with a few counts. This could be a read error, since a much larger clone is one nucleotide away. The rearrangement links TRBV29-1 to TRBJ2-1; 10 bases agree with TRBD1. From germline, CDR1 is SQVTM and CDR2 ANQGSEA. Trimming took 2 bases from V and 7 from J; bases not matched to a gene: 11. This CDR3 contains 16 residues. The CDR3 protein is CSVEPMPGTGVNEQFF. The CDR3 DNA is TGCAGCGTTGAACCCATGCCCGGGACAGGGGTTAATGAGCAGTTCTTC.

In its sample, this clonotype was seen many times. The chain is built from TRBV12-3 or TRBV12-4 and TRBJ1-5, with TRBD1 matching over 7 bases. J gave up 2 bases and V 5 bases, and 12 bases lay outside the gene matches. The CDR3 covers 17 residues. CDR3 amino acids: CASSPAQIGTGNQPQHF. The CDR3 DNA is TGTGCCAGCAGTCCCGCCCAAATTGGGACAGGCAATCAGCCCCAGCATTTT.

A note on this clonotype: This may be a read error: a much more frequent sequence differs by one nucleotide. V is TRBV20-1 and J is TRBJ2-1, with 9 bases matching TRBD2. Germline lookup yields CDR1 DFQATT and CDR2 SNEGSKA (reference sequence). V was pared by 3 bases and J by 6 bases, with 3 bases of the junction left unmatched. The CDR3 runs to 13 residues. CDR3: CSARREGLNEQFF. The CDR3 DNA follows: TGCAGTGCTAGGCGGGAGGGCCTCAATGAGCAGTTCTTC.

This clonotype has ten or more counts. One end of the junction does not line up with germline, which may come from a read error. The CDR3 region has the DNA TGTGCCAGCAGCATAACTGTCAACTCCTACAATGAGCAGTTCTTC. It translates to CASSITVNSYNEQFF. This rearrangement joins TRBV7-3 to TRBJ2-1; D is uncertain. The CDR3 length is 15 residues. Germline values: CDR1 SGHTA, CDR2 FQGTGA.